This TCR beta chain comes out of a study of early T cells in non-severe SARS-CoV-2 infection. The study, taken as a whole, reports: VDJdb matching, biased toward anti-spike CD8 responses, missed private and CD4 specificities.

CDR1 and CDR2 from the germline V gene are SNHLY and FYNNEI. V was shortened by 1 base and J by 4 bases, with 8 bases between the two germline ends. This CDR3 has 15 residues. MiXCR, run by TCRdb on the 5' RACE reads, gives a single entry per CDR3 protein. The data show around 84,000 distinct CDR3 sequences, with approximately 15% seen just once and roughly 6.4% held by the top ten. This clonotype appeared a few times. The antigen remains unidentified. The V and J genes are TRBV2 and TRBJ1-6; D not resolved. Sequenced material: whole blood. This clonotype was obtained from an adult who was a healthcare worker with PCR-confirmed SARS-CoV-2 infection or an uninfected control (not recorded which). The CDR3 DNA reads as TGTGCCAGCAGTGAAGACACCGTTTATAATTCACCCCTCCACTTT. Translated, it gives CASSEDTVYNSPLHF. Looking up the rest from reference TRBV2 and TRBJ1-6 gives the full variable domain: EPEVTQTPSHQVTQMGQEVILRCVPISNHLYFYWYRQILGQKVEFLVSFYNNEISEKSEIFDDQFSVERPDGSNFTLKIRSTKLEDSAMYFCASSEDTVYNSPLHFGNGTRLTVT.